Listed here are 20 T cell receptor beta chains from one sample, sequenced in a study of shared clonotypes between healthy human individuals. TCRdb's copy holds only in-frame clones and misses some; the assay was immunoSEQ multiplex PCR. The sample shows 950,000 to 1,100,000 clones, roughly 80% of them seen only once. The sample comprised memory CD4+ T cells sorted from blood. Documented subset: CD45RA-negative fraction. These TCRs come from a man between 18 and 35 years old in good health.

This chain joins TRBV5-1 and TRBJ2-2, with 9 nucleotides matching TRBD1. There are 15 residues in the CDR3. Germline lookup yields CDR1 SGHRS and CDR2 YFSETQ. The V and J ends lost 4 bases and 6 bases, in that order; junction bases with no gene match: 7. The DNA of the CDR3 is TGCGCCAGCAGCAGGCCGACAGGGGGAGCCGGGGAGCTGTTTTTT. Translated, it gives CASSRPTGGAGELFF.

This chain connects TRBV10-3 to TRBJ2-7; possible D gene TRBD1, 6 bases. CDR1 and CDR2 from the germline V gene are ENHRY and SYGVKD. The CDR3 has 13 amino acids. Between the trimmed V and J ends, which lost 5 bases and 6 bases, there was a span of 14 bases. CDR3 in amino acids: CAISREQGREQYF. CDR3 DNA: TGTGCCATCAGTAGAGAACAGGGTCGCGAGCAGTACTTC.

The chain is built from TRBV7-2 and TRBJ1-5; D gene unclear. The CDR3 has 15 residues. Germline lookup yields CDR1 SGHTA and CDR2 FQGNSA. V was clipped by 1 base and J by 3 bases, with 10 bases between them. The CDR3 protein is CASSLDGGLNQPQHF. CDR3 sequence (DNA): TGTGCCAGCAGCTTAGATGGAGGGCTCAATCAGCCCCAGCATTTT.

The CDR3 nucleotides are TGTGCCAGCGCGGTGGGGGGGCTAGAGACCCAGTACTTC. It specifies CASAVGGLETQYF. The V call is TRBV2, the J call TRBJ2-5; possibly TRBD2 for D (7 bases). The CDR3 extends over 13 amino acids. Looked up from germline, CDR1 is SNHLY and CDR2 is FYNNEI. The ends were cut back, 8 bases at V and 4 bases at J, with 14 bases in the middle.

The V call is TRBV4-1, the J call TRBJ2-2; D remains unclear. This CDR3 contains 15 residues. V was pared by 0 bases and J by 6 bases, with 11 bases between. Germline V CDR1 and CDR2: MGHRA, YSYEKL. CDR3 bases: TGCGCCAGCAGCCAAGAGTACCTCTCCGCCGGGGAGCTGTTTTTT. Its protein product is CASSQEYLSAGELFF.

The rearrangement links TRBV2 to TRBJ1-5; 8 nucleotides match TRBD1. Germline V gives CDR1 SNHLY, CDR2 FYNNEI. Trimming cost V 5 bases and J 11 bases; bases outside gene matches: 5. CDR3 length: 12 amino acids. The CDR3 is CASSKRQGSQHF. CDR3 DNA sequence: TGTGCCAGCAGTAAACGACAGGGGTCCCAGCATTTT.

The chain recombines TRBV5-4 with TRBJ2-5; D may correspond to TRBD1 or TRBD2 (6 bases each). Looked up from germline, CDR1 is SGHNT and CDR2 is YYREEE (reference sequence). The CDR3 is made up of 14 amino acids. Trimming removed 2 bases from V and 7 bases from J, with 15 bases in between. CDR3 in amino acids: CASSFEGGGRTQYF. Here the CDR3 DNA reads TGTGCCAGCAGCTTTGAGGGTGGGGGGCGGACCCAGTACTTC.

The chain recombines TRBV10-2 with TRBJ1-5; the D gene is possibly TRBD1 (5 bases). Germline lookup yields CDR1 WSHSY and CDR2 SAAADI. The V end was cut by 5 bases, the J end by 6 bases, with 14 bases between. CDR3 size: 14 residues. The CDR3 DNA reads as TGCGCCAGCAGTACTTCAGGGTTTGGTCAGCCCCAGCATTTT. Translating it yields CASSTSGFGQPQHF.

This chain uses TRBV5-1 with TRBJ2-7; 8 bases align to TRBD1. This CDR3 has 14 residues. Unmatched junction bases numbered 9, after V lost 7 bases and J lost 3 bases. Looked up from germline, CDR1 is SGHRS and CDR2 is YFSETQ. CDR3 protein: CASRPGQAVYEQYF. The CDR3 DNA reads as TGCGCCAGCCGACCGGGACAGGCCGTCTACGAGCAGTACTTC.

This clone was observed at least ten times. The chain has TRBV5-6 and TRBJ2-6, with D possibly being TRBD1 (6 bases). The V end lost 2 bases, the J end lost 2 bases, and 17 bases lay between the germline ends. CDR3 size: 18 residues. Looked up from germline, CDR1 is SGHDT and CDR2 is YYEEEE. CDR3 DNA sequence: TGTGCCAGCAGCTTCATTGACAGGTCTAATGCTGGGGCCAACGTCCTGACTTTC. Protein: CASSFIDRSNAGANVLTF.

CDR3 residues: CASSQGREGVKTQYF. The DNA for the CDR3 is TGCGCCAGCAGCCAAGGTCGTGAGGGGGTAAAGACCCAGTACTTC. The V call is TRBV4-1, the J call TRBJ2-5; D perhaps matches TRBD1 (6 bases). V was cut by 1 base and J by 6 bases, with 15 bases left in between. The CDR3 spans 15 residues. Germline V gives CDR1 MGHRA, CDR2 YSYEKL.

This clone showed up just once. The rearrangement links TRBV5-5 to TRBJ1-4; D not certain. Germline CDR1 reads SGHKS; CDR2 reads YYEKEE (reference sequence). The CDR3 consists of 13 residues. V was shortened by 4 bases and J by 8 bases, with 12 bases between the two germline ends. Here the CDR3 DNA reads TGTGCCAGCAGCCGCCGGCTGGACGAAAAACTGTTTTTT. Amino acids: CASSRRLDEKLFF.

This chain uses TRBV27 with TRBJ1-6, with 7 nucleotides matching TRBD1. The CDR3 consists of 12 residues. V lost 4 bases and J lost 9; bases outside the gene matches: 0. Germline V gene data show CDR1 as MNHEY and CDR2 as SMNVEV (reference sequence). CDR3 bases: TGTGCCAGCAGTTGGACAGGTTCACCCCTCCACTTT. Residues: CASSWTGSPLHF.

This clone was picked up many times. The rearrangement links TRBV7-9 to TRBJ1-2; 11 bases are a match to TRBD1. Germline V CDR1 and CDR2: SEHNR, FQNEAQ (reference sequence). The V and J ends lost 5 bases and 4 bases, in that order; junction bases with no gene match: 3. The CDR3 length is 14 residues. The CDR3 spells CASSLGQGVYGYTF. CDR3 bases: TGTGCCAGCAGCCTGGGACAGGGGGTCTATGGCTACACCTTC. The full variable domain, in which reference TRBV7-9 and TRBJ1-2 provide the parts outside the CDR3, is DTGVSQNPRHKITKRGQNVTFRCDPISEHNRLYWYRQTLGQGPEFLTYFQNEAQLEKSRLLSDRFSAERPKGSFSTLEIQRTEQGDSAMYLCASSLGQGVYGYTFGSGTRLTVV.

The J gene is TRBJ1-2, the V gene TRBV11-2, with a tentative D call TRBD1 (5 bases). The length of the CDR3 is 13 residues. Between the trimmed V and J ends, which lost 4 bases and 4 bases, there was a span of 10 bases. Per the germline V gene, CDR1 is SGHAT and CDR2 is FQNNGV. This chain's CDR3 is CASSSTGPYGYTF. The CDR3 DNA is TGTGCCAGCAGCTCCACAGGTCCCTATGGCTACACCTTC.

This CDR3 is CASSQELARTGELFF. The CDR3 nucleotides are TGTGCCAGCAGCCAAGAACTAGCGCGGACCGGGGAGCTGTTTTTT. The V call is TRBV14, the J call TRBJ2-2; 7 bases fit TRBD2. Germline-derived CDR1 and CDR2 are SGHDN and FVKESK. The V and J ends lost 0 bases and 5 bases, in that order; junction bases with no gene match: 3. CDR3 length: 15 amino acids.

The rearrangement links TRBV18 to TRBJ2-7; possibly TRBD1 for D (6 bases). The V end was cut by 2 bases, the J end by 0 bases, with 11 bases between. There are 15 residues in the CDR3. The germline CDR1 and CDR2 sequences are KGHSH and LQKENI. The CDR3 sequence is CASSPSQGSSYEQYF. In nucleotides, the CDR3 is TGTGCCAGCTCACCAAGTCAGGGGTCCTCCTACGAGCAGTACTTC. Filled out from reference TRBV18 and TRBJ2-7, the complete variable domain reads NAGVMQNPRHLVRRRGQEARLRCSPMKGHSHVYWYRQLPEEGLKFMVYLQKENIIDESGMPKERFSAEFPKEGPSILRIQQVVRGDSAAYFCASSPSQGSSYEQYFGPGTRLTVT.

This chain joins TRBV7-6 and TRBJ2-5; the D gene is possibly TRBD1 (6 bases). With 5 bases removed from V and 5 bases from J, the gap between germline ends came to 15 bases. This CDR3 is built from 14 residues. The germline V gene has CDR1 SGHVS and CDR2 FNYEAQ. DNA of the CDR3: TGTGCCAGCAGCGCAGGGGACGGTCCGGAGACCCAGTACTTC. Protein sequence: CASSAGDGPETQYF.

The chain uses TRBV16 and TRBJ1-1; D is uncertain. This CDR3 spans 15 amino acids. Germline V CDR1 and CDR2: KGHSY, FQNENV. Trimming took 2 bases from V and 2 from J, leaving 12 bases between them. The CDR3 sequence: CASSQREGSNTEAFF. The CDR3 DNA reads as TGTGCCAGCAGCCAACGCGAGGGTTCTAACACTGAAGCTTTCTTT.

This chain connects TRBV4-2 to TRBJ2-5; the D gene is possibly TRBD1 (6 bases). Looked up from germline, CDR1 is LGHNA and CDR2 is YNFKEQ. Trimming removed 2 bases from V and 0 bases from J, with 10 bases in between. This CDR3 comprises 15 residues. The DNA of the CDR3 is TGTGCCAGCAGCCAAACGGGACAACACCAAGAGACCCAGTACTTC. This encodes CASSQTGQHQETQYF.